The present T cell receptor (beta chain) was sequenced within a study of regulatory T cells in long-lasting Graves disease. Findings and limits, study-wide: TRBV28, TRBJ1-2 and TRBJ2-5 emerged as the favored segments in persistent disease. Sample size was small, which may have lowered accuracy.

This clonotype was counted many times. Antigen unknown. The V gene's germline CDR1 is SQVTM and CDR2 ANQGSEA. The CDR3 loop spans 12 amino acids. Trimming stripped 4 bases from V and 3 bases from J, with 9 bases between. Investigators prepared the TCR beta libraries by applying iRepertoire HTBI primers and Arm-PCR of CDR3 regions. TCRdb re-analysed the multiplex PCR reads in MiXCR, keeping a single row per CDR3 protein. The table lists hundreds of thousands of distinct CDR3 sequences, roughly 13% of them singletons. Time point indicated: newly diagnosed GD, antithyroid drugs for less than 3 months. After RNA was extracted from PBMCs, the TCR library was made from it. In addition, the sample was reused for a study of T cells in Graves' hyperthyroidism and ophthalmopathy. That paper states: An initial round of RT-PCR targeting the TCR CDR3 relied on the HTBI primer set.

The clonotype comes from a man aged 25 to 40 with Graves disease. This sequence joins TRBV29-1 and TRBJ1-1; D uncertain. Here the sequenced sample was peripheral blood mononuclear cells (PBMCs), taken at new diagnosis, from a patient treated with antithyroid drugs. In DNA, the CDR3 is TGCAGCGTTGGGGCCCTCGACACTGAAGCTTTCTTT. Residues: CSVGALDTEAFF.